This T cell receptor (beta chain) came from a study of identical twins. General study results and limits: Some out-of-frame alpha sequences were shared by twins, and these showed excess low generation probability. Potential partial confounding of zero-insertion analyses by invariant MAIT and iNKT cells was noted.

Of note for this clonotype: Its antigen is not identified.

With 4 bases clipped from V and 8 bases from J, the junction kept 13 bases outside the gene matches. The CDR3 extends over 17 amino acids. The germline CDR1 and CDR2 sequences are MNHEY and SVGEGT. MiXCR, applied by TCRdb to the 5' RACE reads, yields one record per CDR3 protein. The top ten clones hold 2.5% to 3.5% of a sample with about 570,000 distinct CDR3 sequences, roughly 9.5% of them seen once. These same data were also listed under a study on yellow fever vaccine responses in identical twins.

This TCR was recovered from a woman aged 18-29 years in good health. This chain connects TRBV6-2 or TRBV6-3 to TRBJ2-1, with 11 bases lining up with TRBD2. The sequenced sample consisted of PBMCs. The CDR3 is CASSWHGSSGRMDEQFF. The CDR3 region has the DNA TGTGCCAGCAGTTGGCACGGGTCTAGCGGGAGGATGGATGAGCAGTTCTTC.